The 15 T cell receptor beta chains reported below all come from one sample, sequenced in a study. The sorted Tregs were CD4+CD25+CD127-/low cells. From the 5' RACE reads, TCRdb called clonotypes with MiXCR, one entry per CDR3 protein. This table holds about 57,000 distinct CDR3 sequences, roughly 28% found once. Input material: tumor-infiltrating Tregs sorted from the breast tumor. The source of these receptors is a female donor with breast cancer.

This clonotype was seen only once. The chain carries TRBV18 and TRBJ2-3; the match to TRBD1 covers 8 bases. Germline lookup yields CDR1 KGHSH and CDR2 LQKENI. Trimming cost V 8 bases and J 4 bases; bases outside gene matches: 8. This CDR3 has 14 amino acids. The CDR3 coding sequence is TGTGCCAGCAAATGGACAGGGAACGCAGATACGCAGTATTTT. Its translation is CASKWTGNADTQYF.

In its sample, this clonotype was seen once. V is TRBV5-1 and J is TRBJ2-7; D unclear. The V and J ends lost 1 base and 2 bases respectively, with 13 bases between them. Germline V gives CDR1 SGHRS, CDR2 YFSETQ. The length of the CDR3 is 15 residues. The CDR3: CASSLSGTRPYEQYF. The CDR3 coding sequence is TGCGCCAGCAGCTTGTCCGGAACAAGACCCTACGAGCAGTACTTC.

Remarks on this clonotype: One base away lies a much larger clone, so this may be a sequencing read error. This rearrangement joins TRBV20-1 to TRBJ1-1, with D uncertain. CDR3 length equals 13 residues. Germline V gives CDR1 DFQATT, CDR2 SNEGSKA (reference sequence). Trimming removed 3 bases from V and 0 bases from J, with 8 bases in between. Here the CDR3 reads CSARHYMNTEAFF. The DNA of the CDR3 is TGCAGTGCTAGGCACTACATGAACACTGAAGCTTTCTTT.

CDR3 sequence (DNA): TGTGCCAGCAGCCAAGCAGGACCCAAGAGCACCGGGGAGCTGTTTTTT. The encoded protein is CASSQAGPKSTGELFF. J is TRBJ2-2 and V is TRBV3-1; D is uncertain. V was clipped by 1 base and J by 4 bases, with 13 bases between them. CDR1 and CDR2 (germline): LGHDT, YNNKEL (reference sequence). This CDR3 region has 16 residues.

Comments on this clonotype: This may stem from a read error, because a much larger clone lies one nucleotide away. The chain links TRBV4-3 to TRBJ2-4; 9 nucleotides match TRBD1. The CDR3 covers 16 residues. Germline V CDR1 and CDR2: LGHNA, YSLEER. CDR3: CASSQDRDRDVNIQHF. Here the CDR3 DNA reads TGCGCCAGCAGCCAAGATAGGGACAGGGATGTTAACATTCAGCACTTC.

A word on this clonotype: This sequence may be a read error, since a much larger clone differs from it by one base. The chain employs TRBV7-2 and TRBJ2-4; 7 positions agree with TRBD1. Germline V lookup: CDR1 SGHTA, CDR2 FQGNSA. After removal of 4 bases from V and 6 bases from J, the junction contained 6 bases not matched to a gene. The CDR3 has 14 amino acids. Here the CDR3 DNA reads TGTGCCAGCAGCTCTACAGGGGAAGTAAACATTCAGTACTTC. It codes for CASSSTGEVNIQYF.

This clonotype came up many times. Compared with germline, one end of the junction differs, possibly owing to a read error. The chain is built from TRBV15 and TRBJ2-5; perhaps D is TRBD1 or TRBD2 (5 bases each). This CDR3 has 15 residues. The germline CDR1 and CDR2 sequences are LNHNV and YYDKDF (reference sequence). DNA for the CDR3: TGTGCCACCAGCAGAGATCCGGGACCACAAGAAACCCAGTACTTC. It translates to CATSRDPGPQETQYF.

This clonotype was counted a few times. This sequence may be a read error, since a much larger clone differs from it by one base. The CDR3 DNA is TGCGCCAGCAGCCTCGGACCCTCTCCTAAGGAGCAGTTCTTC. Translating gives CASSLGPSPKEQFF. V usage is TRBV4-1 and J usage is TRBJ2-1; D call uncertain. The CDR3 is 14 residues long. Between the trimmed V and J ends, which lost 4 bases and 10 bases, there was a span of 17 bases. Germline CDR1 MGHRA, CDR2 YSYEKL.

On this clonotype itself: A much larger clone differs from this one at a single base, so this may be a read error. CDR3 loop: CASSIRGEQLF. The DNA for the CDR3 is TGTGCCAGCAGCATTCGGGGTGAGCAGCTCTTC. The chain recombines TRBV11-2 with TRBJ2-1, with D possibly being TRBD2 (5 bases). Germline V gives CDR1 SGHAT, CDR2 FQNNGV. The CDR3 has 11 residues.

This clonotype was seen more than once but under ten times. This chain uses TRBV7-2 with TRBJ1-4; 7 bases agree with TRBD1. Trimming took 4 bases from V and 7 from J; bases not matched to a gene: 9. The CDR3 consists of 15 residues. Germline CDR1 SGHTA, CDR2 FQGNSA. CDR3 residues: CASSSSRGAREKLFF. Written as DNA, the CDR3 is TGTGCCAGCAGCTCCTCCAGGGGGGCTCGTGAAAAACTGTTTTTT.

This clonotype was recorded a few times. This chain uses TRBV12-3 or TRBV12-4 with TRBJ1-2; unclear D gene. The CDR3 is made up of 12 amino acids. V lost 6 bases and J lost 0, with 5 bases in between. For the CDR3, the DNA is TGTGCCAGCAGCAATACTAACTATGGCTACACCTTC. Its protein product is CASSNTNYGYTF.

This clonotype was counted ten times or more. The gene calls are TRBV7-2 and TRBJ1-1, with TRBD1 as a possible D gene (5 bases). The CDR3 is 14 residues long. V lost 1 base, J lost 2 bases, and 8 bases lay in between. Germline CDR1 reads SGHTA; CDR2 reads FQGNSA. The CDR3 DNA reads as TGTGCCAGCAGCTTAGAGACAGCCAACACTGAAGCTTTCTTT. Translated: CASSLETANTEAFF.

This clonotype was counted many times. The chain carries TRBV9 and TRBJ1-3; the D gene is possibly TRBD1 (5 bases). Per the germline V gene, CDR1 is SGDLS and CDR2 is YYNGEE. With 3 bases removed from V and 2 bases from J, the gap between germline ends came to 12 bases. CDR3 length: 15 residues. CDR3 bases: TGTGCCAGCAGCGGAAGACAGCGCGCTGGAAACACCATATATTTT. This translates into CASSGRQRAGNTIYF.

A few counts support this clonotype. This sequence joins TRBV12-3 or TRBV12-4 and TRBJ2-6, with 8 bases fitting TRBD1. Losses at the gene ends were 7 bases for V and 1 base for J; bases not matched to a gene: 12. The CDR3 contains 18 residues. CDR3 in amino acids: CASIYRTGLSSGANVLTF. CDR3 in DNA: TGTGCCAGCATTTATAGGACAGGGCTTTCTTCTGGGGCCAACGTCCTGACTTTC.

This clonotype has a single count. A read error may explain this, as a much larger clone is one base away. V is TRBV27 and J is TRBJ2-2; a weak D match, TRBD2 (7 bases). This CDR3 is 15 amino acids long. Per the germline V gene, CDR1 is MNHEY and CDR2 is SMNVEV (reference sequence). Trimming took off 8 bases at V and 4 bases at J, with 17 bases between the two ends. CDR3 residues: CASGSGGRVTGELFF. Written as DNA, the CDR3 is TGTGCCAGCGGATCCGGGGGGCGCGTCACCGGGGAGCTGTTTTTT.